This T cell receptor beta chain was identified in a study of tumor-infiltrating lymphocytes in oesophageal squamous cell carcinoma (dated by TCRdb to 2016 to 2018). From a lookup of the germline V gene, CDR1 and CDR2 are SGHTA and FQGNSA. There are 18 amino acids in the CDR3, from cysteine to phenylalanine inclusive. CDR3 DNA only is kept here, 54 bases in frame from base 1. As to this clonotype: The clone's antigen remains unknown. There are no base qualities to consult, and no much larger clone falls within one base.

The library was produced with PCR. The sequencer listed for this sample is Illumina HiSeq 2000. Using fastp trimming at Q25 and MiXCR clonotype assembly, TCRdb reanalyzed the public sequencing data and kept in-frame beta chains. Rows are combined by CDR3 protein, so each entry shows the most common genes and DNA. The sample table shows approximately 10,000 distinct CDR3 sequences, and roughly 63% are seen once. Around 27% of the sample is taken by the ten largest. The V and J segments used are TRBV7-2 and TRBJ2-3, with TRBD1 identical over 9 junction bases. Near its end, the DNA agrees better with TRBJ2-1, so the J call may be wrong. The clonotype originates from a female donor with esophageal squamous cell carcinoma. The specimen sequenced was esophageal tumor tissue. The CDR3 region reads CASSPVPGQGWAYNEQFF. The sequenced DNA is TGTGCCAGCAGCCCCGTCCCGGGACAGGGTTGGGCATACAATGAGCAGTTCTTC.